This T cell receptor (beta chain) was obtained from a study of technical replicates of blood from a handful of donors. Clones were read by immunoSEQ multiplex PCR, and TCRdb kept only the in-frame ones, dropping some. The profile covers around 100,000 clones, with roughly 95% appearing a single time and around 0.33% taken by the ten largest. Germline loops: CDR1 MNHEY, CDR2 SVGAGI. This CDR3 contains 13 residues. The junction had 7 bases not matched to a gene; V was cut back by 6 bases and J by 7 bases. The chain couples TRBV6-5 to TRBJ2-5, with TRBD1 identical over 8 bases. Sequenced sample: T cells isolated from PBMCs. The sequence derives from a human donor in good health. The CDR3 is CASRFDRGGTQYF. DNA of the CDR3: TGTGCCAGCAGGTTCGACAGGGGAGGGACCCAGTACTTC.